This entry concerns a single T cell receptor (beta chain). Antigen unknown. The sample comes from a study of T cell responses to AZD1222 COVID-19 vaccine. Notes on the study in general: At study baseline, merely about 6 AZD1222 recipients were seropositive.

Only in-frame clones appear in the TCRdb table, and some are missing; sequencing was by immunoSEQ multiplex PCR. The sample holds approximately 100,000 clones, roughly 90% seen once. Germline CDR1 is MDHEN and CDR2 is SYDVKM. Trimming removed 5 bases at V and 7 bases at J, with 12 bases between. The CDR3 is 14 residues long. This material consisted of peripheral blood, taken on day 0 of AZD1222 vaccination. The chain uses TRBV28 and TRBJ1-6; TRBD1 might be the D (6 bases). This TCR derives from an adult in good health. The CDR3 DNA sequence: TGTGCCAGCAGTACCGGGACAAAAAATTCACCCCTCCACTTT. The encoded protein is CASSTGTKNSPLHF.